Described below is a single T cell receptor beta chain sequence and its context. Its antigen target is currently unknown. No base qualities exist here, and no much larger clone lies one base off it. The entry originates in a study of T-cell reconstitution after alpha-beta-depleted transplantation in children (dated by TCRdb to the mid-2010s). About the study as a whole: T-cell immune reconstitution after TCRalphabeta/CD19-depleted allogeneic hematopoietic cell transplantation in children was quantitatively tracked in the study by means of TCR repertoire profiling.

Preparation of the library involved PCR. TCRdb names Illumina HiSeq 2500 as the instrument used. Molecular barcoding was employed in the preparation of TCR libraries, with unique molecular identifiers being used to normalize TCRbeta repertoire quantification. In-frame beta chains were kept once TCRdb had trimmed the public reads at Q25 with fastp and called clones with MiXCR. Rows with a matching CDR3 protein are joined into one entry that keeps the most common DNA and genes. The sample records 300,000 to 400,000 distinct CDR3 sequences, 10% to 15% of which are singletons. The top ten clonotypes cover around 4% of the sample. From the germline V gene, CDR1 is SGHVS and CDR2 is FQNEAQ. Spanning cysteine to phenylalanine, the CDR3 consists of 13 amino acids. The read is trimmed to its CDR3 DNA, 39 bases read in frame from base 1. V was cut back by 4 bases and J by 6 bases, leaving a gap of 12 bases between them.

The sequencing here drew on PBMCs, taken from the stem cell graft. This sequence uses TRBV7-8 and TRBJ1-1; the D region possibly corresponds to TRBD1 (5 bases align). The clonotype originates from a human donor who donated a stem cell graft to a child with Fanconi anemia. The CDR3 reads CASSWGQGAEAFF. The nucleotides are TGTGCCAGCAGCTGGGGCCAGGGCGCTGAAGCTTTCTTT.